A selection of T cell receptor beta chains follows, all from one sample in a study of T cell repertoires in cytomegalovirus infection. TCRdb re-derived calls from the reads in MiXCR, one entry per CDR3 protein. The sample includes 250,000 or so distinct CDR3 sequences, 8% to 9.5% seen only once; the top ten take approximately 15%. The sample taken for sequencing was PBMCs. Receptor source: a human donor in good health (CMV status not recorded). Some clones in this sample may be carry-over from other donors' samples. Each CDR3 is given with its conserved first and last residue. The order of the fields is clone size, D gene, CDR3 length, J gene, V gene, CDR3 protein, CDR3 DNA. D genes are given only for firm matches. Size values are once, few and many counts, or a class for expanded clones, and some rows have none.

>NA|NA|16|TRBJ1-6|TRBV7-6
CASAHSSGPLNSPLHF
TGTGCCAGCGCCCATTCTTCGGGGCCACTTAATTCACCCCTCCACTTT
>NA|TRBD1|14|TRBJ1-2|TRBV28
CASSFGTGGLGYTF
TGTGCCAGCAGTTTCGGGACAGGGGGGCTTGGCTACACCTTC
>NA|NA|15|TRBJ1-5|TRBV19
CASSISRALNQPQHF
TGTGCCAGTAGTATCAGCAGGGCCCTCAATCAGCCCCAGCATTTT
>many|TRBD2|17|TRBJ2-2|TRBV7-8
CASSLAVAGNPTGELFF
TGTGCCAGCAGCTTAGCAGTAGCGGGGAACCCCACCGGGGAGCTGTTTTTT
>many|TRBD1|15|TRBJ1-2|TRBV19
CASSPPGTGGNGYTF
TGTGCCAGTAGTCCACCCGGGACAGGGGGCAATGGCTACACCTTC
>NA|NA|13|TRBJ1-1|TRBV6-2/TRBV6-3
CASSYRGAVEAFF
TGTGCCAGCAGTTACAGGGGGGCCGTGGAAGCTTTCTTT
>NA|NA|15|TRBJ1-1|TRBV15
CATSREVGGGTEAFF
TGTGCCACCAGCAGAGAGGTTGGGGGGGGCACTGAAGCTTTCTTT
>many|NA|14|TRBJ2-7|TRBV30
CAWRWSGGDYEQYF
TGTGCCTGGCGTTGGTCGGGGGGCGACTACGAGCAGTACTTC
>NA|TRBD1|16|TRBJ1-6|TRBV15
CATSRDQGARNSPLHF
TGTGCCACCAGCAGAGATCAGGGGGCGCGGAATTCACCCCTCCACTTT
>many|NA|16|TRBJ2-3|TRBV20-1
CSARGSGGWSTDTQYF
TGCAGTGCTAGGGGGTCAGGCGGATGGAGCACAGATACGCAGTATTTT
>few|TRBD2|18|TRBJ2-1|TRBV7-6
CASSFFPGGLFSYNEQFF
TGTGCCAGCAGCTTTTTCCCGGGGGGGTTATTCTCCTACAATGAGCAGTTCTTC
>few|NA|15|TRBJ2-1|TRBV20-1
CSASPTWRSYNEQFF
TGCAGTGCTTCCCCGACTTGGCGGAGCTACAATGAGCAGTTCTTC
>few|TRBD1|16|TRBJ2-5|TRBV7-9
CASSGLGTAGQETQYF
TGTGCCAGCAGCGGCCTCGGGACAGCTGGCCAAGAGACCCAGTACTTC
>NA|NA|16|TRBJ2-2|TRBV5-4
CASSIGTEGGHGELFF
TGTGCCAGCAGCATCGGGACGGAAGGGGGTCACGGGGAGCTGTTTTTT
>many|NA|16|TRBJ1-5|TRBV7-2
CASSPEGSGWSQPQHF
TGTGCCAGCAGCCCAGAGGGTTCGGGGTGGAGTCAGCCCCAGCATTTT
>NA|NA|16|TRBJ2-3|TRBV7-9
CASSFTGTAGTDTQYF
TGTGCCAGCAGCTTCACCGGGACCGCAGGCACAGATACGCAGTATTTT
>NA|TRBD1|14|TRBJ1-1|TRBV6-1
CASGETGVDTEAFF
TGTGCCAGCGGCGAAACAGGGGTGGACACTGAAGCTTTCTTT
>NA|NA|14|TRBJ2-7|TRBV28
CASTPLQTSYEQYF
TGTGCCAGCACCCCACTTCAGACCTCCTACGAGCAGTACTTC
>NA|NA|16|TRBJ2-3|TRBV6-1
CASSGMGLPDADTQYF
TGTGCCAGCAGTGGCATGGGACTTCCCGACGCAGATACGCAGTATTTT
>many|TRBD1|16|TRBJ1-5|TRBV7-2
CASSAAGGGGNQPQHF
TGTGCCAGCAGCGCCGCAGGGGGCGGTGGCAATCAGCCCCAGCATTTT
>many|TRBD1|17|TRBJ1-1|TRBV28
CASSLYGGGQLNTEAFF
TGTGCCAGCAGTTTATACGGGGGGGGACAGTTGAACACTGAAGCTTTCTTT
>NA|NA|13|TRBJ1-1|TRBV19
CASSATYSTEAFF
TGTGCCAGTAGTGCCACCTATAGCACTGAAGCTTTCTTT
>many|NA|18|TRBJ2-5|TRBV7-9
CASSLRANRDKYQETQYF
TGTGCCAGCAGCTTACGGGCTAACCGGGACAAGTACCAAGAGACCCAGTACTTC
>many|NA|15|TRBJ2-2|TRBV28
CASSFGLPNTGELFF
TGTGCCAGCAGTTTTGGGCTTCCGAACACCGGGGAGCTGTTTTTT
>few|TRBD1|16|TRBJ1-2|TRBV29-1
CSASSTPGQGFSGYTF
TGCAGCGCCTCTTCGACACCGGGACAGGGGTTCTCTGGCTACACCTTC
>NA|NA|15|TRBJ1-4|TRBV7-9
CASSSPGFGGEKLFF
TGTGCCAGCAGCTCACCGGGATTTGGAGGTGAAAAACTGTTTTTT
>few|NA|14|TRBJ1-1|TRBV19
CASSIYGGNTEAFF
TGTGCCAGTAGTATTTATGGTGGGAACACTGAAGCTTTCTTT
>many|NA|14|TRBJ2-5|TRBV7-2
CASSLNRDRETQYF
TGTGCCAGCAGCTTAAACCGGGATCGGGAGACCCAGTACTTC
>many|NA|15|TRBJ2-2|TRBV7-8
CASSLRQGRTGELFF
TGTGCCAGCAGCTTAAGGCAGGGAAGGACCGGGGAGCTGTTTTTT
>few|TRBD1|15|TRBJ2-7|TRBV6-8
CASSYSTGETYEQYF
TGTGCCAGCAGTTACTCGACAGGGGAAACCTACGAGCAGTACTTC
>many|NA|15|TRBJ1-2|TRBV7-8
CASTMPGQRDLGYTF
TGTGCCAGCACCATGCCCGGACAGCGGGACCTTGGCTACACCTTC
>many|NA|12|TRBJ1-5|TRBV28
CASRTGNQPQHF
TGTGCCAGCAGAACAGGCAATCAGCCCCAGCATTTT
>many|TRBD1|16|TRBJ1-1|TRBV6-2/TRBV6-3
CASSSTLQDRVSEAFF
TGTGCCAGCAGTTCAACACTCCAAGACAGGGTCAGTGAAGCTTTCTTT
>NA|TRBD1|15|TRBJ1-1|TRBV10-3
CAISDTGQANTEAFF
TGTGCCATCAGTGATACCGGACAGGCAAACACTGAAGCTTTCTTT
>many|TRBD2|15|TRBJ2-3|TRBV6-2/TRBV6-3
CATHFRGGRVDTQYF
TGTGCCACCCACTTCCGGGGGGGCCGAGTAGATACGCAGTATTTT
>few|NA|11|TRBJ1-1|TRBV12-5
CASGESTEAFF
TGTGCTAGTGGTGAATCCACTGAAGCTTTCTTT
>NA|TRBD1|14|TRBJ1-6|TRBV6-1
CASSWGQGMPPLHF
TGTGCCAGCAGTTGGGGACAGGGGATGCCACCCCTCCACTTT
>NA|TRBD1|14|TRBJ2-7|TRBV24-1
CATSEDRNPYEQYF
TGTGCCACCAGTGAGGACAGGAACCCCTACGAGCAGTACTTC
>many|NA|15|TRBJ1-2|TRBV11-2
CASSLEWGEERGYTF
TGTGCCAGCAGCTTAGAATGGGGCGAAGAGAGGGGCTACACCTTC
>many|TRBD1|15|TRBJ1-1|TRBV28
CASIRAGGENTEAFF
TGTGCCAGCATCCGGGCAGGGGGCGAGAACACTGAAGCTTTCTTT
>many|NA|16|TRBJ1-6|TRBV7-9
CASSPPGGENNSPLHF
TGTGCCAGCAGCCCCCCGGGGGGCGAAAATAATTCACCCCTCCACTTT
>many|NA|19|TRBJ1-1|TRBV3-1
CASSQVPSPVTRMNTEAFF
TGTGCCAGCAGCCAAGTACCCTCACCGGTGACGCGAATGAACACTGAAGCTTTCTTT